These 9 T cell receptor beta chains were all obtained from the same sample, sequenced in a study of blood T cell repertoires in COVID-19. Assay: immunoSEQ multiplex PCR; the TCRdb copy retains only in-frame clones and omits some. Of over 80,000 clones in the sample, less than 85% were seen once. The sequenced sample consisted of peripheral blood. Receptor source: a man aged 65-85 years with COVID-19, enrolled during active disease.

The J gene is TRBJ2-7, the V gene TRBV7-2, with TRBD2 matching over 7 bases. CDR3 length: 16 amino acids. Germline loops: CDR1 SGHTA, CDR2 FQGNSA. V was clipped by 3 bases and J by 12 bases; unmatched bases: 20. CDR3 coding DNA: TGTGCCAGCAGCTTTTCGGGGCGGAGCGGGGAAACCCACATGTACTTC. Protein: CASSFSGRSGETHMYF. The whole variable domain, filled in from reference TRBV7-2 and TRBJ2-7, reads GAGVSQSPSNKVTEKGKDVELRCDPISGHTALYWYRQSLGQGLEFLIYFQGNSAPDKSGLPSDRFSAERTGGSVSTLTIQRTQQEDSAVYLCASSFSGRSGETHMYFGPGTRLTVT.

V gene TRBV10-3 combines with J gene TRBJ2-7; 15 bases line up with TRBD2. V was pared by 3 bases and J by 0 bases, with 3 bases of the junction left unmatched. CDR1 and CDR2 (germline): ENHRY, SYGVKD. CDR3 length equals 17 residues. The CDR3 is CAISDPGLAGGSYEQYF. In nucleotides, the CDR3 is TGTGCCATCAGTGACCCGGGACTAGCGGGGGGCTCCTACGAGCAGTACTTC.

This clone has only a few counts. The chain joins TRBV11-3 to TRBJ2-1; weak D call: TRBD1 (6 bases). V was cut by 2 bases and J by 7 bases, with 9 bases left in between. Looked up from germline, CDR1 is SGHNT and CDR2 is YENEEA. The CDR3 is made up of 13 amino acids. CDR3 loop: CASSLRGWNEQFF. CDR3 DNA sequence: TGTGCCAGCAGCTTAAGGGGGTGGAATGAGCAGTTCTTC.

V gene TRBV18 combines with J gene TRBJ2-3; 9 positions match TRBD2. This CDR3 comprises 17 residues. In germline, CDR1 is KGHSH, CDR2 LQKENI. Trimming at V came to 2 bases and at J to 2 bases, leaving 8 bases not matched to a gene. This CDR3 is CASSPMVASGATDTQYF. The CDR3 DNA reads TGTGCCAGCTCACCAATGGTAGCTAGCGGGGCCACAGATACGCAGTATTTT.

CDR3 in DNA: TGTGCCAGCGGCGAGGACTACGAGCAGTACTTC. It encodes CASGEDYEQYF. The chain carries TRBV25-1 and TRBJ2-7, with D hard to call. This CDR3 contains 11 residues. CDR1 and CDR2 (germline): MGHDK, SYGVNS. V was clipped by 8 bases and J by 3 bases, with 8 bases between them.

The CDR3 sequence: CASSLLALRSYEQYF. The CDR3 coding sequence is TGTGCCAGCAGTTTATTGGCACTCAGGTCCTACGAGCAGTACTTC. V and J are TRBV28 and TRBJ2-7; D unresolved. CDR1 MDHEN and CDR2 SYDVKM come from the germline V gene. This CDR3 has 15 residues. V lost 1 base, J lost 1 base, and 11 bases lay in between. Complete variable domain (other parts from reference TRBV28 and TRBJ2-7): DVKVTQSSRYLVKRTGEKVFLECVQDMDHENMFWYRQDPGLGLRLIYFSYDVKMKEKGDIPEGYSVSREKKERFSLILESASTNQTSMYLCASSLLALRSYEQYFGPGTRLTVT.

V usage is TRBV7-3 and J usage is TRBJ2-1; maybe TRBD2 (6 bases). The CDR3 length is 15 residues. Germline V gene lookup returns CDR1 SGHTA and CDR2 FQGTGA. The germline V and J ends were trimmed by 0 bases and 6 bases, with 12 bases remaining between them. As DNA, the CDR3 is TGTGCCAGCAGCTTAACGGAGGGGCAGGGCAATGAGCAGTTCTTC. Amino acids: CASSLTEGQGNEQFF.

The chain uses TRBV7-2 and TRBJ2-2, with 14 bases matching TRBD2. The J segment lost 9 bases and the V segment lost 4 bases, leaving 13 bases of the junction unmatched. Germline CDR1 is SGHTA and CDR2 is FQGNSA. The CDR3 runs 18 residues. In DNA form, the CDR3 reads TGTGCCAGCAGCTCCCCGGGACTAGCGGGAGAGGGGTACCGGGAGCTGTTTTTT. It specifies CASSSPGLAGEGYRELFF.

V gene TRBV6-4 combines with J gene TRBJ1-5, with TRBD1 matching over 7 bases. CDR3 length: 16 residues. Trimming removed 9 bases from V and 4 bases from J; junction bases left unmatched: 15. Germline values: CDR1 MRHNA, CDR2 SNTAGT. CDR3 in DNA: TGTGCCAGGACTTCGGGACAGTCGACCATAAATCAGCCCCAGCATTTT. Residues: CARTSGQSTINQPQHF.